This is a list of T cell receptor beta chains from one sample in a study of CD8 T cells in ankylosing spondylitis. Using its own MiXCR run on the 5' RACE reads, TCRdb lists one record per CDR3 protein. The sample has under 200,000 distinct CDR3 sequences, approximately 10% seen once. The sequencing sample was made of blood, either unsorted or a sorted T cell fraction (not recorded which). These TCRs come from a male donor with ankylosing spondylitis or in good health (not recorded which). The CDR3 runs from the conserved cysteine through the conserved F or W.

TRBV7-6,TRBJ1-5,CASTLPPRGRRSNQPQHF
TRBV29-1,TRBJ1-2,CSVEGGGAHGYTF
TRBV7-8,TRBJ2-7,CASSLDPNPSYEQYF
TRBV5-1,TRBJ1-4,CASSLEGRAGEKLFF
TRBV4-3,TRBJ1-4,CASSQLGGGVNEKLFF
TRBV11-2,TRBJ2-3,CASSLEGTIAADTQYF
TRBV28,TRBJ2-1,CASSSTRGYYNEQFF
TRBV20-1,TRBJ2-1,CSARGRRPSSYNEQFF
TRBV20-1,TRBJ2-1,CSARDLPSANEQFF
TRBV11-2,TRBJ2-1,CASVEAGANNEQFF
TRBV20-1,TRBJ2-1,CSGGSYNEQFF
TRBV27,TRBJ2-3,CASRFASGGLQYF
TRBV20-1,TRBJ2-5,CSASGSYRGSLETQYF
TRBV11-2,TRBJ1-4,CASSLDRGTEKLFF
TRBV15,TRBJ2-5,CATRTSGRGETQYF
TRBV12-3/TRBV12-4,TRBJ2-1,CASSTGLADPSSYNEQFF
TRBV12-3/TRBV12-4,TRBJ1-1,CASSRTGSNTEAFF
TRBV12-3/TRBV12-4,TRBJ1-2,CASSRDRYNYGYTF
TRBV5-1,TRBJ1-2,CASSFTGPRGYTF
TRBV14,TRBJ2-7,CASSQGLAGVVVQYF
TRBV5-1,TRBJ2-3,CASSTKSTDTQYF
TRBV6-2/TRBV6-3,TRBJ1-1,CASTIGLLNTEAFF
TRBV25-1,TRBJ2-1,CASRGLTSGRSSYNEQFF
TRBV5-6,TRBJ2-7,CASSPGAGVEQYF
TRBV7-9,TRBJ1-1,CASSYTMNTEAFF